These T cell receptor beta chains were read from a single sample in a study of blood T cell repertoires in COVID-19. Assay used: immunoSEQ multiplex PCR; TCRdb lists only in-frame clones, some missing. The sample consists of 200,000 or so clones, around nine tenths of them appearing once. The sequenced sample was peripheral blood. Receptors originate from a woman in her sixties with acute or convalescent COVID-19. Both conserved end residues are part of each CDR3. Each record gives: CDR3 protein, CDR3 DNA, clone size, D gene, V gene, J gene. A D gene is named only where the DNA matches it firmly. Only part of the rows carry a size: once, few, many, or a class if the clone is expanded.

CDR3aa: CAAGQLSYEQYF
CDR3nt: TGTGCTGCGGGACAGCTCTCCTACGAGCAGTACTTC
abundance: .
d_gene: .
v_gene: TRBV7-9
j_gene: TRBJ2-7

CDR3aa: CASSYSRQGGGNEQFF
CDR3nt: TGTGCCAGCAGTTACTCGAGACAGGGGGGGGGCAATGAGCAGTTCTTC
abundance: .
d_gene: TRBD1
v_gene: TRBV6-6
j_gene: TRBJ2-1

CDR3aa: CASSLTVLGEQYF
CDR3nt: TGTGCCAGCAGCTTAACAGTCCTTGGCGAGCAGTACTTC
abundance: .
d_gene: .
v_gene: TRBV11-1
j_gene: TRBJ2-7

CDR3aa: CASSLSGTGLTEAFF
CDR3nt: TGCGCCAGCAGCTTGTCTGGGACAGGGCTCACTGAAGCTTTCTTT
abundance: .
d_gene: TRBD1
v_gene: TRBV5-1
j_gene: TRBJ1-1

CDR3aa: CASSEDRTSSYEQYF
CDR3nt: TGTGCCAGCAGTGAAGACAGGACCAGCTCCTACGAGCAGTACTTC
abundance: .
d_gene: .
v_gene: TRBV2
j_gene: TRBJ2-7

CDR3aa: CASSTHRGLKTEAFF
CDR3nt: TGTGCCAGTAGTACGCACAGGGGGCTGAAGACTGAAGCTTTCTTT
abundance: .
d_gene: TRBD1
v_gene: TRBV19
j_gene: TRBJ1-1

CDR3aa: CASSLPRSGNTIYF
CDR3nt: TGTGCCAGCAGCTTACCCAGGTCTGGAAACACCATATATTTT
abundance: few
d_gene: .
v_gene: TRBV11-2
j_gene: TRBJ1-3

CDR3aa: CAGGQRETQYF
CDR3nt: TGTGCCGGGGGACAGAGAGAGACCCAGTACTTC
abundance: .
d_gene: TRBD1
v_gene: TRBV28
j_gene: TRBJ2-5

CDR3aa: CASSESRAGGNSPLHF
CDR3nt: TGTGCCAGCAGTGAAAGTAGGGCAGGGGGTAATTCACCCCTCCACTTT
abundance: .
d_gene: TRBD1
v_gene: TRBV6-1
j_gene: TRBJ1-6

CDR3aa: CASSGTSGGSNNEQFF
CDR3nt: TGTGCCAGCTCCGGGACTAGCGGGGGGTCAAACAATGAGCAGTTCTTC
abundance: .
d_gene: TRBD2
v_gene: TRBV18
j_gene: TRBJ2-1

CDR3aa: CASSLEVGALGNQPQHF
CDR3nt: TGTGCCAGCAGCTTAGAAGTAGGGGCCTTGGGCAATCAGCCCCAGCATTTT
abundance: .
d_gene: .
v_gene: TRBV7-9
j_gene: TRBJ1-5

CDR3aa: CASSSGQGHYYGYTF
CDR3nt: TGTGCCAGCAGCTCGGGACAGGGTCATTACTATGGCTACACCTTC
abundance: .
d_gene: TRBD1
v_gene: TRBV7-9
j_gene: TRBJ1-2

CDR3aa: CASSPPSQETQYF
CDR3nt: TGTGCCAGCTCACCACCCAGCCAAGAGACCCAGTACTTC
abundance: .
d_gene: .
v_gene: TRBV18
j_gene: TRBJ2-5

CDR3aa: CASSLRVLGGGTDTQYF
CDR3nt: TGTGCCAGCAGCTTGCGGGTTTTGGGAGGGGGGACAGATACGCAGTATTTT
abundance: .
d_gene: .
v_gene: TRBV5-5
j_gene: TRBJ2-3

CDR3aa: CSASRTAKGYTF
CDR3nt: TGCAGTGCTAGTCGCACAGCTAAAGGCTACACCTTC
abundance: .
d_gene: .
v_gene: TRBV20-1
j_gene: TRBJ1-2

CDR3aa: CASSPPGLNTEAFF
CDR3nt: TGTGCCAGCAGTCCCCCAGGGTTGAACACTGAAGCTTTCTTT
abundance: .
d_gene: .
v_gene: TRBV6-5
j_gene: TRBJ1-1

CDR3aa: CASSLSDRGEQYF
CDR3nt: TGTGCCAGCAGCTTAAGCGACAGGGGGGAGCAGTACTTC
abundance: .
d_gene: TRBD1
v_gene: TRBV7-9
j_gene: TRBJ2-7

CDR3aa: CASSLEGSATGELFF
CDR3nt: TGCGCCAGCAGCTTGGAGGGTAGCGCTACCGGGGAGCTGTTTTTT
abundance: once
d_gene: .
v_gene: TRBV5-1
j_gene: TRBJ2-2

CDR3aa: CASTQGQGSYNEQFF
CDR3nt: TGCGCCAGCACCCAGGGACAGGGCTCCTACAATGAGCAGTTCTTC
abundance: few
d_gene: TRBD1
v_gene: TRBV23-1
j_gene: TRBJ2-1

CDR3aa: CASSLDSGSSYNEQFF
CDR3nt: TGCGCCAGCAGCTTGGATAGCGGGAGCTCCTACAATGAGCAGTTCTTC
abundance: .
d_gene: TRBD2
v_gene: TRBV5-1
j_gene: TRBJ2-1

CDR3aa: CASSAGPGAGAYEQYF
CDR3nt: TGTGCCAGCAGCGCAGGACCAGGGGCAGGGGCCTACGAGCAGTACTTC
abundance: .
d_gene: .
v_gene: TRBV11-2
j_gene: TRBJ2-7

CDR3aa: CASSRGYGYTF
CDR3nt: TGTGCCAGCTCCCGGGGTTATGGCTACACCTTC
abundance: .
d_gene: .
v_gene: TRBV12-3/TRBV12-4
j_gene: TRBJ1-2

CDR3aa: CASSGQGASTDTQYF
CDR3nt: TGTGCCAGCAGCGGCCAGGGGGCAAGCACAGATACGCAGTATTTT
abundance: .
d_gene: TRBD1
v_gene: TRBV13
j_gene: TRBJ2-3

CDR3aa: CASSFGTVLRRIPTDTQYF
CDR3nt: TGTGCCAGCAGCTTCGGTACCGTCCTGCGGCGGATCCCCACAGATACGCAGTATTTT
abundance: .
d_gene: .
v_gene: TRBV7-8
j_gene: TRBJ2-3

CDR3aa: CATTTGSHSPLHF
CDR3nt: TGTGCCACCACTACAGGGTCCCATTCACCCCTCCACTTT
abundance: .
d_gene: .
v_gene: TRBV28
j_gene: TRBJ1-6

CDR3aa: CASSVGTRINEQFF
CDR3nt: TGTGCCAGCAGCGTAGGGACTAGAATCAATGAGCAGTTCTTC
abundance: .
d_gene: TRBD2
v_gene: TRBV9
j_gene: TRBJ2-1

CDR3aa: CASGSGQYNEQFF
CDR3nt: TGTGCTAGTGGGTCCGGACAGTACAATGAGCAGTTCTTC
abundance: once
d_gene: .
v_gene: TRBV12-5
j_gene: TRBJ2-1

CDR3aa: CASSVWQGEAFF
CDR3nt: TGCGCCAGCAGTGTTTGGCAGGGTGAAGCTTTCTTT
abundance: once
d_gene: .
v_gene: TRBV10-2
j_gene: TRBJ1-1

CDR3aa: CASSQGLAGKNEQFF
CDR3nt: TGTGCCAGCAGCCAGGGACTAGCGGGGAAAAATGAGCAGTTCTTC
abundance: .
d_gene: TRBD2
v_gene: TRBV7-9
j_gene: TRBJ2-1

CDR3aa: CASSDPRGVFTEAFF
CDR3nt: TGTGCCAGCAGTGACCCCAGGGGGGTATTCACTGAAGCTTTCTTT
abundance: .
d_gene: TRBD1
v_gene: TRBV6-1
j_gene: TRBJ1-1